The 20 T cell receptor beta chains below all came from one sample that was sequenced in a study of shared T cell receptors in the human thymus. The protocol was immunoSEQ multiplex PCR, while the TCRdb copy is restricted to in-frame clones and leaves out a portion. The sample lists roughly 560,000 clones; 78% were seen once. The data were also submitted as part of a second study, on human thymus T cells.

Sequences were obtained from thymocytes. Receptor source: a boy under three years old with a congenital heart defect.

The gene calls are TRBV5-6 and TRBJ1-1; D unresolved. Germline V gene sequence: CDR1 SGHDT, CDR2 YYEEEE. The CDR3 is 13 amino acids. With 4 bases removed from V and 4 bases from J, the gap between germline ends came to 11 bases. CDR3 sequence: CASSVLQSTEAFF. CDR3 nucleotides: TGTGCCAGCAGCGTTCTACAGAGCACTGAAGCTTTCTTT.

This clone appeared once. The chain links TRBV11-3 to TRBJ1-2; 11 nucleotides line up with TRBD1. Germline CDR1 reads SGHNT; CDR2 reads YENEEA. V was pared by 5 bases and J by 4 bases, with 6 bases of the junction left unmatched. This CDR3 has 15 residues. The CDR3 loop is CASSARTGGFYGYTF. The CDR3 bases are TGTGCCAGCAGCGCCCGGACAGGGGGCTTCTATGGCTACACCTTC. Drawing the rest from reference TRBV11-3 and TRBJ1-2, the complete variable domain is EAGVVQSPRYKIIEKKQPVAFWCNPISGHNTLYWYLQNLGQGPELLIRYENEEAVDDSQLPKDRFSAERLKGVDSTLKIQPAELGDSAVYLCASSARTGGFYGYTFGSGTRLTVV.

The J gene is TRBJ2-7, the V gene TRBV27; TRBD1 matches 7 bases. From germline, CDR1 is MNHEY and CDR2 SMNVEV (reference sequence). There are 14 residues in the CDR3. The J segment lost 3 bases and the V segment lost 4 bases, leaving 6 bases of the junction unmatched. CDR3 nucleotide sequence: TGTGCCAGCAGTTCGACGACAGGGAGCTACGAGCAGTACTTC. Its protein product is CASSSTTGSYEQYF.

The chain is built from TRBV10-3 and TRBJ2-6; tentatively, D is TRBD2 (5 bases). This CDR3 spans 14 amino acids. Trimming cost V 6 bases and J 2 bases, with 8 bases left between them. Germline lookup yields CDR1 ENHRY and CDR2 SYGVKD. The CDR3 region is CAISDGTGANVLTF. The CDR3, as DNA: TGTGCCATCAGCGACGGGACTGGGGCCAACGTCCTGACTTTC.

The chain combines TRBV11-3 with TRBJ2-2, with TRBD1 as a possible D gene (6 bases). Germline V CDR1 and CDR2: SGHNT, YENEEA. The CDR3 spans 16 residues. The V end lost 4 bases, the J end lost 5 bases, and 17 bases lay between the germline ends. The CDR3, as DNA: TGTGCCAGCAGCTCCCCAGGGGCGGGTTTGACCGGGGAGCTGTTTTTT. This sequence encodes CASSSPGAGLTGELFF.

The rearrangement uses TRBV6-6 and TRBJ2-2; D not resolved. From germline, CDR1 is MNHNY and CDR2 SVGAGI (reference sequence). The CDR3 is made up of 12 amino acids. The ends were cut back, 10 bases at V and 3 bases at J, with 9 bases in the middle. The DNA of the CDR3 is TGTGCCACCCCTTCTGACACCGGGGAGCTGTTTTTT. Residues: CATPSDTGELFF.

The chain combines TRBV9 with TRBJ2-3; 13 bases are shared with TRBD2. This CDR3 is built from 17 residues. The germline V gene encodes CDR1 SGDLS and CDR2 YYNGEE. V gave up 3 bases and J gave up 3 bases; unmatched junction bases: 7. DNA of the CDR3: TGTGCCAGCAGCGGGACTAGCGGGAGCCCGGGAACAGATACGCAGTATTTT. This translates into CASSGTSGSPGTDTQYF.

The genes are TRBV11-2 and TRBJ1-2; no firm D call. The CDR3 length is 13 residues. Germline V CDR1 and CDR2: SGHAT, FQNNGV. Trimming removed 1 base at V and 1 base at J, with 4 bases between. CDR3 sequence (DNA): TGTGCCAGCAGCTTAGTTCTTAACTATGGCTACACCTTC. As protein: CASSLVLNYGYTF. The full variable domain, completed using reference TRBV11-2 and TRBJ1-2, is EAGVAQSPRYKIIEKRQSVAFWCNPISGHATLYWYQQILGQGPKLLIQFQNNGVVDDSQLPKDRFSAERLKGVDSTLKIQPAKLEDSAVYLCASSLVLNYGYTFGSGTRLTVV.

The V call is TRBV7-2, the J call TRBJ1-3, with unresolved D. The CDR3 spans 17 residues. Between the trimmed V and J ends, which lost 3 bases and 0 bases, there was a span of 15 bases. Germline CDR1 SGHTA, CDR2 FQGNSA. The CDR3 spells CASSFWRTWDSGNTIYF. CDR3 nucleotides: TGTGCCAGCAGCTTTTGGAGGACCTGGGACTCTGGAAACACCATATATTTT.

In this sample, this clone turned up once. The V and J genes are TRBV25-1 and TRBJ1-6; tentative D call: TRBD1 (5 bases). CDR1 and CDR2 (germline): MGHDK, SYGVNS. Trimming left V 7 bases short and J 10 bases short, with 11 bases between. The CDR3 has 12 amino acids. CDR3 region: CASTEKGSPLHF. The CDR3 coding sequence is TGTGCCAGCACCGAAAAGGGGTCACCCCTCCACTTT.

The V and J genes are TRBV28 and TRBJ2-1, with no clear D. Germline V gene data show CDR1 as MDHEN and CDR2 as SYDVKM. This CDR3 comprises 14 residues. Trimming shortened V by 4 bases and J by 3 bases, and 10 bases separated the two germline ends. The CDR3: CASSYESNYNEQFF. The CDR3 DNA is TGTGCCAGCAGTTACGAGTCCAACTACAATGAGCAGTTCTTC.

This clone has only a few counts. The J gene is TRBJ2-7, the V gene TRBV11-2, with TRBD1 matching 8 bases. V dropped 0 bases and J dropped 1; count of bases not matched to a gene: 2. Germline V lookup: CDR1 SGHAT, CDR2 FQNNGV. This CDR3 region has 15 residues. This chain's CDR3 is CASSLERTGSYEQYF. The CDR3 nucleotides are TGTGCCAGCAGCTTAGAAAGGACAGGGTCCTACGAGCAGTACTTC.

J is TRBJ1-2 and V is TRBV7-9; 10 nucleotides align to TRBD1. Trimming removed 5 bases from V and 7 bases from J; junction bases left unmatched: 4. Germline V gene sequence: CDR1 SEHNR, CDR2 FQNEAQ (reference sequence). CDR3 length: 13 amino acids. CDR3: CASSPGDRGGYTF. As DNA, the CDR3 is TGTGCCAGCAGCCCAGGGGACAGGGGTGGCTACACCTTC.

The V gene is TRBV28, the J gene TRBJ1-2, with D possibly being TRBD1 (6 bases). CDR1 and CDR2 from the germline V gene are MDHEN and SYDVKM. The CDR3 is 12 amino acids. V lost 6 bases and J lost 7, with 12 bases in between. The CDR3: CASSQNRVGYTF. The CDR3 nucleotides read TGTGCCAGCAGCCAGAACAGGGTTGGCTACACCTTC.

This clone has just a few counts. The chain carries TRBV29-1 and TRBJ2-4; perhaps TRBD2 as D (5 bases). The CDR3 is 20 residues long. Germline-derived CDR1 and CDR2 are SQVTM and ANQGSEA. Trimming pared 5 bases from V and 0 bases from J, leaving 29 bases between. This CDR3 reads CSVQAGKSGGPWVAKNIQYF. The CDR3 DNA reads TGCAGCGTTCAGGCGGGCAAATCCGGTGGCCCGTGGGTAGCCAAAAACATTCAGTACTTC.

The rearrangement uses TRBV5-8 and TRBJ2-7; D remains ambiguous. This CDR3 spans 13 amino acids. V lost 0 bases to trimming and J lost 3 bases, with 7 bases between them. Germline-derived CDR1 and CDR2 are SGHTS and YDEGEE. The CDR3 spells CASSLAFIYEQYF. DNA of the CDR3: TGTGCCAGCAGCTTGGCATTCATCTACGAGCAGTACTTC.

The V gene is TRBV9, the J gene TRBJ1-1, with 10 nucleotides matching TRBD1. J was trimmed by 1 base and V by 4 bases; bases with no gene match: 7. The germline V gene encodes CDR1 SGDLS and CDR2 YYNGEE. The CDR3 consists of 16 residues. CDR3 protein: CASSSRTGGENTEAFF. As DNA, the CDR3 is TGTGCCAGCAGCTCCCGGACAGGGGGGGAGAACACTGAAGCTTTCTTT.

This clone came up once. V usage is TRBV29-1 and J usage is TRBJ2-7; TRBD2 matches 14 bases. Germline V gene sequence: CDR1 SQVTM, CDR2 ANQGSEA. V shed 7 bases and J 6 bases; nucleotides not matched to a gene: 11. This CDR3 spans 15 amino acids. Here the CDR3 reads CSAQGTSGRMGEQYF. DNA for the CDR3: TGCAGCGCCCAGGGGACTAGCGGGAGAATGGGCGAGCAGTACTTC.

This sequence joins TRBV12-5 and TRBJ2-2, with D maybe TRBD1 (6 bases). This CDR3 contains 15 residues. Germline lookup yields CDR1 LGHNT and CDR2 FRNRAP. V shed 3 bases and J shed 4 bases, with 12 bases lying between them. CDR3 amino acids: CASGLDRRGTGELFF. The CDR3 nucleotides read TGTGCTAGTGGTTTAGACAGGAGAGGCACCGGGGAGCTGTTTTTT.

CDR3 in amino acids: CASSRKVPGLAEGGPSYEQYF. CDR3 nucleotides: TGTGCCAGCAGCCGAAAAGTCCCGGGACTAGCGGAAGGTGGCCCTTCCTACGAGCAGTACTTC. This chain links TRBV4-2 with TRBJ2-7; 11 bases match TRBD2. V was pared by 4 bases and J by 1 base, with 21 bases of the junction left unmatched. The CDR3 totals 21 residues. Per germline, CDR1 LGHNA and CDR2 YNFKEQ.